The sample holds one count of the clone carrying this T cell receptor beta chain. The CDR3 has 18 residues. V was clipped by 6 bases and J by 0 bases; unmatched bases: 13. Germline values: CDR1 DFQATT, CDR2 SNEGSKA (reference sequence). These data belong to a study of blood T cells in healthy people across ages. A second PCR, run for roughly 6 to 11 cycles, used a sample-barcoded 5' primer plus a J-beta primer mix. Each CDR3 protein is one row after TCRdb ran MiXCR on the 5' RACE reads. The sample lists roughly 1.4 million distinct CDR3 sequences, approximately 59% occurring once. V and J are TRBV20-1 and TRBJ2-1; 11 bases are shared with TRBD2. This TCR was recovered from a man in his late teens or twenties in good health. The sequenced sample was blood. The CDR3: CSALAPTSGASSYNEQFF. DNA of the CDR3: TGCAGTGCCTTAGCCCCGACTAGCGGGGCTAGCTCCTACAATGAGCAGTTCTTC.